This TCR beta chain is drawn from a study of blood T cell repertoires in COVID-19. Across the study: Collection of acute and convalescent COVID-19 samples took place in the United States, Italy and Spain. Nucleic acid was either cDNA or gDNA, and it came from T cells, B-cell-depleted T cells, or PBMCs.

Original processing methods: Amplifying reference gene primers gave estimates of nucleated cell counts. Sequencing used immunoSEQ multiplex PCR; TCRdb keeps in-frame clones, though not all of them. The DNA gave D and trimming, while V, J and clone size come from that table. The repertoire has tens of thousands of clones, over 65% of them found once; the top ten carry about 14%. Trimming took 7 bases from V and 3 from J; bases not matched to a gene: 2. The CDR3 consists of 14 residues. Germline assignment: CDR1 ENHRY and CDR2 SYGVKD. The TCR was taken from a woman aged 70 to 79 with acute or convalescent COVID-19. Sequenced: peripheral blood. This chain connects TRBV10-3 to TRBJ2-2; 10 nucleotides agree with TRBD1. CDR3 amino acids: CAITGTGDTGELFF. CDR3 sequence (DNA): TGTGCCATCACCGGGACAGGGGACACCGGGGAGCTGTTTTTT.